This T cell receptor (beta chain) was captured in a study of shared clonotypes between healthy human individuals. Whole-study results and caveats: Between a few donors, naive CD4 clonotypes were shared at a level of approximately 5%.

Germline V gene data show CDR1 as SGHTS and CDR2 as YDEGEE. Between the trimmed V and J ends, which lost 4 bases and 6 bases, there was a span of 8 bases. The CDR3 runs to 12 residues. As to this clone: Its antigen is undetermined.

TCRdb's copy holds only in-frame clones and misses some; the assay was immunoSEQ multiplex PCR. The sample carries 1 million to 1.3 million clones, 75% to 85% recorded once. The chain combines TRBV5-8 with TRBJ1-5; D uncertain. What was sequenced was memory CD4+ T cells from PBMCs. The subset was: CD45RA-negative fraction. The sequence came from a man aged 18 to 35 in good health. Some clones in this sample may be carry-over from other donors' samples. DNA for the CDR3: TGTGCCAGCAGCCCCTATCCTCAGCCCCAGCATTTT. As protein: CASSPYPQPQHF. Together with reference TRBV5-8 and TRBJ1-5, the CDR3 gives the full variable domain: EAGVTQSPTHLIKTRGQQATLRCSPISGHTSVYWYQQALGLGLQFLLWYDEGEERNRGNFPPRFSGRQFPNYSSELNVNALELEDSALYLCASSPYPQPQHFGDGTRLSIL.